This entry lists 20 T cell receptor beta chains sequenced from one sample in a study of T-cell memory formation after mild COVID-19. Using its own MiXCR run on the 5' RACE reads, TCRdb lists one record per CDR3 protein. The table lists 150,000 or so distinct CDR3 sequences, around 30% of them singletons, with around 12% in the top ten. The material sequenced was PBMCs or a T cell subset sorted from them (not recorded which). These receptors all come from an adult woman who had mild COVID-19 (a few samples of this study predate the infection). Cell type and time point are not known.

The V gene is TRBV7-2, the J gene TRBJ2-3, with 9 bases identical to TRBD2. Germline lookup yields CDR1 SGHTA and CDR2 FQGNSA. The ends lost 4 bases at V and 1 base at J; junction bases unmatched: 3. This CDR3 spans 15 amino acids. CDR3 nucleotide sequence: TGTGCCAGCAGCTCACAGCGGGGGGGCACAGATACGCAGTATTTT. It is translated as CASSSQRGGTDTQYF.

The CDR3 spells CASRGTPSYEAFF. The CDR3 DNA reads as TGTGCCAGTAGAGGGACCCCATCGTACGAAGCTTTCTTT. V usage is TRBV19 and J usage is TRBJ1-1, with D possibly TRBD1 on 5 matching bases. Germline V gives CDR1 LNHDA, CDR2 SQIVND (reference sequence). The CDR3 totals 13 residues. Trimming shortened V by 6 bases and J by 8 bases, and 16 bases separated the two germline ends. The full variable domain, in which reference TRBV19 and TRBJ1-1 provide the parts outside the CDR3, is DGGITQSPKYLFRKEGQNVTLSCEQNLNHDAMYWYRQDPGQGLRLIYYSQIVNDFQKGDIAEGYSVSREKKESFPLTVTSAQKNPTAFYLCASRGTPSYEAFFGQGTRLTVV.

The CDR3 reads CASSDGLPYF. CDR3 sequence (DNA): TGTGCCAGCAGTGATGGATTGCCGTACTTC. This sequence joins TRBV2 and TRBJ2-7; D unresolved. The ends were cut back, 3 bases at V and 12 bases at J, with 9 bases in the middle. This CDR3 comprises 10 residues. CDR1 is SNHLY, CDR2 FYNNEI, per germline.

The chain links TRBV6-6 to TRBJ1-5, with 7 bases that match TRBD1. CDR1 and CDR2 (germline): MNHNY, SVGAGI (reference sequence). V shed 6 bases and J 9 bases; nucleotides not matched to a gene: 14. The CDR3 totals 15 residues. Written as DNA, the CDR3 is TGTGCCAGCAGGCCCGGGACAGACCCCAGAACGCCCCAGCATTTT. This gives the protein CASRPGTDPRTPQHF.

CDR3 in amino acids: CASSLGRGVYEQFF. CDR3 bases: TGTGCCAGCAGTTTAGGGCGGGGGGTTTACGAGCAGTTCTTC. This sequence joins TRBV12-3 or TRBV12-4 and TRBJ2-1, with 8 positions matching TRBD2. Trimming took 1 base from V and 10 from J; bases not matched to a gene: 6. The CDR3 consists of 14 residues.

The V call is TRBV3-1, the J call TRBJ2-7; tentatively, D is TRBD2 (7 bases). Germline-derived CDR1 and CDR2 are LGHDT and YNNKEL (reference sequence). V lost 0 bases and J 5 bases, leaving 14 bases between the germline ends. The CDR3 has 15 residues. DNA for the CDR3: TGTGCCAGCAGCCAAGAAGGAGGGGGGGCTCACGAGCAGTACTTC. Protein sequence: CASSQEGGGAHEQYF.

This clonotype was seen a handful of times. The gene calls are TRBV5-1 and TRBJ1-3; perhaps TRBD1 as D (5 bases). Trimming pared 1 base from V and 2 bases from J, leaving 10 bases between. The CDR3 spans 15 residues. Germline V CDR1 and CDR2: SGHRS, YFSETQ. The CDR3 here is CASSLQGSTGNTIYF. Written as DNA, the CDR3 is TGCGCCAGCAGCTTGCAGGGCAGTACTGGAAACACCATATATTTT.

This chain's CDR3 is CASSQEGRGPKNIQYF. The DNA for the CDR3 is TGTGCCAGCAGCCAAGAGGGGCGGGGGCCCAAAAACATTCAGTACTTC. This chain joins TRBV3-1 and TRBJ2-4; D is possibly TRBD2 (7 bases). The germline CDR1 and CDR2 sequences are LGHDT and YNNKEL (reference sequence). The CDR3 is made up of 16 amino acids. V was trimmed by 0 bases and J by 2 bases, leaving 11 bases between them.

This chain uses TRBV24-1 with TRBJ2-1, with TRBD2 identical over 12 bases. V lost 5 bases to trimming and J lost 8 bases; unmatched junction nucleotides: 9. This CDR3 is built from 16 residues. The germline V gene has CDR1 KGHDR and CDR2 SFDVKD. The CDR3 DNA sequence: TGTGCCACCAGTGCCTCCCCGCTAGCGGGGGGGGATGAGCAGTTCTTC. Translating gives CATSASPLAGGDEQFF.

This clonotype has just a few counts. The CDR3 DNA is TGCGCCAGCAGCACAGGACTAGCCGATTACAATGAGCAGTTCTTC. Protein product: CASSTGLADYNEQFF. This chain uses TRBV5-1 with TRBJ2-1, with TRBD2 identical over 8 bases. Looked up from germline, CDR1 is SGHRS and CDR2 is YFSETQ. The trim removed 4 bases at V and 4 bases at J, leaving 7 bases unmatched. This CDR3 has 15 residues. The full variable domain, rest sourced from reference TRBV5-1 and TRBJ2-1, is KAGVTQTPRYLIKTRGQQVTLSCSPISGHRSVSWYQQTPGQGLQFLFEYFSETQRNKGNFPGRFSGRQFSNSRSEMNVSTLELGDSALYLCASSTGLADYNEQFFGPGTRLTVL.

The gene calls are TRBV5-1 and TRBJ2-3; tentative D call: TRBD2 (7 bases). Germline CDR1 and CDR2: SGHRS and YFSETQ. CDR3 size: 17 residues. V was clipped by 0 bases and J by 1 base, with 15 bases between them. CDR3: CASSLGGGGRRTDTQYF. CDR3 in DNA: TGCGCCAGCAGCTTGGGAGGGGGGGGACGACGCACAGATACGCAGTATTTT.

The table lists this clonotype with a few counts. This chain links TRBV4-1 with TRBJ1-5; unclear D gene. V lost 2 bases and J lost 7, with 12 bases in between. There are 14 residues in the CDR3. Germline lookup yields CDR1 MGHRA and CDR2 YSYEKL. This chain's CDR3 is CASSQTPAGQPQHF. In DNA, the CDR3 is TGCGCCAGCAGCCAAACGCCCGCCGGGCAGCCCCAGCATTTT.

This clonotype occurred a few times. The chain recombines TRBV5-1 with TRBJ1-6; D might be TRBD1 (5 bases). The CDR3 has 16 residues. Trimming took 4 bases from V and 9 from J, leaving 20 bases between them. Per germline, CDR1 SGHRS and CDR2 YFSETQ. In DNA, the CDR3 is TGCGCCAGCAGCCAGACGACAGTCCCGAGCGGTTCACCCCTCCACTTT. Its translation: CASSQTTVPSGSPLHF.

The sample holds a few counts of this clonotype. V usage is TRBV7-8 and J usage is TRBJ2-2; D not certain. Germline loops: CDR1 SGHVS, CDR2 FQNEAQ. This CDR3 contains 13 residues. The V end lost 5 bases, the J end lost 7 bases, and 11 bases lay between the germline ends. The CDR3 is CASSRDLGGELFF. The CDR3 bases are TGTGCCAGCAGCCGAGATTTAGGCGGGGAGCTGTTTTTT.

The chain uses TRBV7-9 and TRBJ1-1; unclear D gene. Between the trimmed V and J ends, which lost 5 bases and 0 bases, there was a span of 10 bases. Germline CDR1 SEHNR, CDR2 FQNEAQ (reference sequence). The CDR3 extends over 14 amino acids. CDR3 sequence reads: CASSGMNMNTEAFF. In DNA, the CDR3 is TGTGCCAGCAGCGGCATGAATATGAACACTGAAGCTTTCTTT.

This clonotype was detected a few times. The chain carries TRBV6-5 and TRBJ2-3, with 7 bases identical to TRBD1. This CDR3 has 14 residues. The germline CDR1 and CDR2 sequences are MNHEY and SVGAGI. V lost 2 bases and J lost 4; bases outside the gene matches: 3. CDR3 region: CASSYQQGSDTQYF. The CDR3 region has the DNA TGTGCCAGCAGTTACCAACAGGGGTCAGATACGCAGTATTTT.

The CDR3 DNA reads TGTGCCAGCAGCCGGGCGGGCGAAGGGACTGAAGCTTTCTTT. As protein: CASSRAGEGTEAFF. The chain employs TRBV3-1 and TRBJ1-1; D ambiguous. Germline V gene sequence: CDR1 LGHDT, CDR2 YNNKEL (reference sequence). The length of the CDR3 is 14 residues. V was trimmed by 4 bases and J by 5 bases, leaving 14 bases between them.

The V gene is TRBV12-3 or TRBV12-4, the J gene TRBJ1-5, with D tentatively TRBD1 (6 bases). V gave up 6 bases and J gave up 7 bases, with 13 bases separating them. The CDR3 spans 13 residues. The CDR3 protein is CASSPGGAQPQHF. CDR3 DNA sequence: TGTGCCAGCAGCCCGGGGGGGGCCCAGCCCCAGCATTTT.

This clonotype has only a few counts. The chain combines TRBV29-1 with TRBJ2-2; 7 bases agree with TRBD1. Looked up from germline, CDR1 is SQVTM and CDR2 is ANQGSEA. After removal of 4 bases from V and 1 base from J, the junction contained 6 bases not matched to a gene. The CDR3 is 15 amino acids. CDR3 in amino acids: CSVAVTGRNTGELFF. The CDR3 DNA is TGCAGCGTTGCTGTGACAGGGCGGAACACCGGGGAGCTGTTTTTT.

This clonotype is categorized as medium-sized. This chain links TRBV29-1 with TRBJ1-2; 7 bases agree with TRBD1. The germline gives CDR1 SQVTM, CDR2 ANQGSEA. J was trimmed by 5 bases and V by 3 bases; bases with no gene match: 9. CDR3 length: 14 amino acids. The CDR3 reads CSVEGTDLLYGYTF. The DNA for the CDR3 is TGCAGCGTTGAGGGGACAGACCTCTTATATGGCTACACCTTC. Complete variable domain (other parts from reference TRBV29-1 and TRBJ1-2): SAVISQKPSRDICQRGTSLTIQCQVDSQVTMMFWYRQQPGQSLTLIATANQGSEATYESGFVIDKFPISRPNLTFSTLTVSNMSPEDSSIYLCSVEGTDLLYGYTFGSGTRLTVV.